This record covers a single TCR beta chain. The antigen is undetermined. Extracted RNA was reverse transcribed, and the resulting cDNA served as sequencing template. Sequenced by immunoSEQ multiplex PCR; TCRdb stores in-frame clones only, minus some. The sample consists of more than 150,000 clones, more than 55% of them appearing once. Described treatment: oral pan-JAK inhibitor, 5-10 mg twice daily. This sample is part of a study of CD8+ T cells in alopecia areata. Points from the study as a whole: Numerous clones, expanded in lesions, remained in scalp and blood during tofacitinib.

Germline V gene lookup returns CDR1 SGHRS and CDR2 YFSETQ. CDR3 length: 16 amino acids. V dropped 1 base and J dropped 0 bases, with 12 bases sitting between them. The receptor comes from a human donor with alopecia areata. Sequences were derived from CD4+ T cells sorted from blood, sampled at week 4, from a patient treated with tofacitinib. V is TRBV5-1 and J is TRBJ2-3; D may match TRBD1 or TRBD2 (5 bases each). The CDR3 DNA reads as TGCGCCAGCAGCTTGATCGGGACCCCAAGCACAGATACGCAGTATTTT. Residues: CASSLIGTPSTDTQYF.